This TCR beta chain derives from a study of Ad26.COV2.S vaccination and SARS-CoV-2 variants listed by TCRdb under 2021. Regarding the research as a whole: Donors in the vaccine arm were drawn from COV1001, a multicentre, randomized, double-blind, placebo-controlled phase I-IIa trial testing Ad26.COV2.S in healthy adults. Ad26.COV2.S was given intramuscularly at 5x10^10 or 1x10^11 viral particles, as a single shot or as two shots 56 days apart. The specificity and breadth of SARS-CoV-2-reactive T cell receptors after Ad26.COV2.S vaccination were assessed by TCRbeta repertoire sequencing. A total of roughly 32 samples were included in the TCR-sequenced set, comprising roughly 19 Ad26.COV2.S vaccine recipients, 5 placebo recipients and 8 SARS-CoV-2 convalescent individuals. Trial participants were randomized into five groups of five: low-dose or high-dose Ad26.COV2.S given once or twice, or placebo on both occasions. Blinding of investigators to trial group allocation was maintained during experiments and outcome assessment.

The germline V gene gives CDR1 as SGHTS and CDR2 as YDEGEE. The CDR3 measures 15 amino acids from cysteine to phenylalanine. This entry keeps only the CDR3 DNA: 45 bases, framed from base 1. The junction shows trimming of 2 bases on V and 3 bases on J, and the gene matches do not reach 3 bases of it. In the case of this clone: Its target antigen remains unknown. Per-base qualities were not stored, and no clone one base away is much larger.

The immunoSEQ Assay was used to sequence TCRbeta CDR3 regions. After extraction, genomic DNA underwent amplification by bias-controlled multiplex PCR, followed by high-throughput sequencing. In the paper's pipeline: To quantify the absolute abundance of every unique TCRbeta CDR3 region, sequences were collapsed and filtered. T cell fraction was estimated by normalizing TCRbeta template counts to usable DNA, with usable DNA measured through amplification of reference genes found in all nucleated cells. Repertoire TCRs were annotated as SARS-CoV-2-specific by exact matching of V gene, CDR3 amino acid sequence and J gene to a known reactive TCR set. The reference SARS-CoV-2 TCR set was obtained from MIRA and was filtered for enrichment in COVID-19-positive ImmuneCODE repertoires, whereby public or cross-reactive TCRs were removed. Drawing on the MIRA antigens, annotated TCRs were analysed further at the level of specific ORF or position within ORF. Breadth was defined as annotated unique rearrangements over total unique productive rearrangements; depth was the summed frequency of those rearrangements. Two-sided Wilcoxon rank-sum tests were applied when comparing TCR breadth between groups. TCRdb re-hosts the immuneACCESS table, in-frame sequences only. Its copies lack some clones; in the studies checked, an unresolved V gene accounts for under half of them, and the cause for the rest is not known. V and J calls and clone size come straight from that table; D and trimming were deduced from the DNA. The sample yields hundreds of thousands of clones; about 93% were counted once. The ten largest clones represent 12% of the sample.

The treatment or condition label corresponds to: 15 to 20 received Ad26.COV2.S at low or high dose, single or two shots; several received placebo; per-sample allocation not given. Repertoires of vaccine and placebo recipients were sequenced from samples collected on day 63 after the first injection. In Cohort 1b, about two dozen adults aged 18-55 years were enrolled at a single site in Boston, USA, between 29 July and 7 August 2020. Ad26.COV2.S consisted of a replication-incompetent adenovirus type 26 vector by which a prefusion-stabilized SARS-CoV-2 spike protein from the original Wuhan strain was expressed. Overall results and qualifications from the work: The study lacked the statistical power to compare responses across vaccine doses or regimens. Higher spike-specific TCR breadth was observed in Ad26.COV2.S recipients than in placebo recipients (P = 0.0014). Substantial breadth of spike-specific CD8+ and CD4+ T cell responses was reported after vaccination. Vaccine and placebo recipients had comparable non-spike TCR breadth, which fits with the vaccine containing only spike. It was noted by the authors that total T cell responses may have been underestimated by the TCR breadth and depth analyses.

The material sequenced was peripheral blood, taken in a trial of Ad26.COV2.S vaccine versus placebo. The clonotype was recovered from a person between 18 and 65 years old who received the Ad26.COV2.S COVID-19 vaccine or a placebo. The rearranged chain carries TRBV5-8 and TRBJ2-7, and 12 junctional nucleotides match TRBD2. The DNA sequence follows: TGTGCCAGCAGCTTCGGACTAGCGGGGAGCTACGAGCAGTACTTC. Translated, it reads CASSFGLAGSYEQYF.